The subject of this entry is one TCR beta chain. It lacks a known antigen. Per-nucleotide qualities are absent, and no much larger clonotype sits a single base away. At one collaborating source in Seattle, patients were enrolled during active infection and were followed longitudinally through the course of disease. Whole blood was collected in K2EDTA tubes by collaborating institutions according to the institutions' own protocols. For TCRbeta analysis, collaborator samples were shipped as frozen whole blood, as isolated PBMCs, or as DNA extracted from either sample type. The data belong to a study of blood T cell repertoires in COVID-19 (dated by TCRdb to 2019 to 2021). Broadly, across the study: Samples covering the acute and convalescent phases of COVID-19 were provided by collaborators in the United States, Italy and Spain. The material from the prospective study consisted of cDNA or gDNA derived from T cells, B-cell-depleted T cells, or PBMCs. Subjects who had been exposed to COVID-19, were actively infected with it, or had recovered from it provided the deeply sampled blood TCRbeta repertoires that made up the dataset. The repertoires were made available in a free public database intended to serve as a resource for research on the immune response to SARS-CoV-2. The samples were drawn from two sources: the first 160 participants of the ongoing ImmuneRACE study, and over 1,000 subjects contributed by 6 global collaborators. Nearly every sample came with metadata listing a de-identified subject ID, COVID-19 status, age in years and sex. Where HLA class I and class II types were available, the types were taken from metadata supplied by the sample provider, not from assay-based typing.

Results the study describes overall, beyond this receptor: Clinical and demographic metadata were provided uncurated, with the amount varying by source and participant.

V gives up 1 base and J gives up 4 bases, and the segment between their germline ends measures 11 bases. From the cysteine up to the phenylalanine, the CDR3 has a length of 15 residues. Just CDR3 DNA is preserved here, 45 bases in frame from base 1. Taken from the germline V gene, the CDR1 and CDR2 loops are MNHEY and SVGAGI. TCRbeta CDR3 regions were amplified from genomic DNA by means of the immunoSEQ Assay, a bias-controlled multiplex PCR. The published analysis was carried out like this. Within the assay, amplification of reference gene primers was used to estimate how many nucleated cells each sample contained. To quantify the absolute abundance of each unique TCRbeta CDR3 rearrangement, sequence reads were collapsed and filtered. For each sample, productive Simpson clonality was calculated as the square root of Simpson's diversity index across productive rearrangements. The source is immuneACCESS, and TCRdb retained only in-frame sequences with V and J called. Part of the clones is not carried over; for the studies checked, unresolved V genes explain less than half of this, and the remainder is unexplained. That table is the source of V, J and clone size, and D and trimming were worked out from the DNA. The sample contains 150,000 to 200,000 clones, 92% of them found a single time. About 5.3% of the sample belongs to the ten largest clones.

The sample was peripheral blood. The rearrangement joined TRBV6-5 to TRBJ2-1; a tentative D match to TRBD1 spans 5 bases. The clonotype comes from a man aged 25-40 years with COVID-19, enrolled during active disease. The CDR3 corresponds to CASSYYQGRYNEQFF. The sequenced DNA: TGTGCCAGCAGTTACTACCAGGGTCGGTACAATGAGCAGTTCTTC.